The rows below give T cell receptor beta chains drawn from one sample of a study of T-cell reconstitution after alpha-beta-depleted transplantation in children. A single record per CDR3 protein comes from TCRdb applying MiXCR to the PCR reads. The sample lists 260,000 or so distinct CDR3 sequences; around 12% were seen once. Sequenced here: PBMCs from the stem cell graft donor, sampled from the stem cell graft. The receptors shown here come from a human donor who donated a stem cell graft to a child with acute lymphoblastic leukemia. Both conserved end residues are part of each CDR3. A D gene is named only where the DNA matches it firmly. Size tells how often a clone was seen (once, few, many) or the class of an expanded clone, and some rows leave it out.

J | V | size | D | DNA | CDR3
TRBJ2-3 | TRBV4-2 | few | TRBD2 | TGTGCCAGCAGCCAACAAGCGGGAGGGGGCACAGATACGCAGTATTTT | CASSQQAGGGTDTQYF
TRBJ2-3 | TRBV11-2 | - | TRBD2 | TGTGCCAGCAACTCCGCGGGAGTCGGGGCAGATACGCAGTATTTT | CASNSAGVGADTQYF
TRBJ2-3 | TRBV7-3 | few | TRBD2 | TGTGCCAGCAGCCCGTTAGCGGGAGGTCGCACAGATACGCAGTATTTT | CASSPLAGGRTDTQYF
TRBJ1-1 | TRBV6-2/TRBV6-3 | many | - | TGTGCCAGCAGTTACTCTAGGCAGGTCGAGGAGAGAGGACAAGCTTTCTTT | CASSYSRQVEERGQAFF
TRBJ2-1 | TRBV30 | - | - | TGTGCCTGGGGTGGATACAATGAGCAGTTCTTC | CAWGGYNEQFF
TRBJ2-5 | TRBV7-2 | - | TRBD1 | TGTGCCAGCAGCCATGGACAGGCCGGGGAGACCCAGTACTTC | CASSHGQAGETQYF
TRBJ2-6 | TRBV7-9 | many | TRBD1 | TGTGCCAGCAGCTTCGGCAGGGGGCTCTCTGGGGCCAACGTCCTGACTTTC | CASSFGRGLSGANVLTF
TRBJ2-1 | TRBV29-1 | many | TRBD2 | TGCAGCGTTGAAGGGCGGGAGGGATCCTACAATGAGCAGTTCTTC | CSVEGREGSYNEQFF
TRBJ2-7 | TRBV12-3/TRBV12-4 | - | - | TGTGCCAGCAGTACTACCGGGACGACTTACGAGCAGTACTTC | CASSTTGTTYEQYF
TRBJ2-7 | TRBV12-5 | many | - | TGTGCTAGTGGTTTGGGGGACCACGAGCAGTACTTC | CASGLGDHEQYF
TRBJ1-4 | TRBV27 | many | TRBD1 | TGTGCCAGCAGCCCTCGACAGGGGGGTGAAAAACTGTTTTTT | CASSPRQGGEKLFF
TRBJ1-1 | TRBV7-2 | many | - | TGTGCCAGCACCTACAGGCGGGGGAACACTGAAGCTTTCTTT | CASTYRRGNTEAFF
TRBJ2-2 | TRBV30 | many | TRBD2 | TGTGCCGGGGGGACTAGCCGGAACACCGGGGAGCTGTTTTTT | CAGGTSRNTGELFF
TRBJ2-2 | TRBV19 | - | - | TGTGCCAGTAGCAGTAGCGGATTCGCGAACACCGGGGAGCTGTTTTTT | CASSSSGFANTGELFF
TRBJ2-2 | TRBV5-5 | many | - | TGTGCCAGCAGTCCCGTGGGGGCCGGGGAGCTGTTTTTT | CASSPVGAGELFF
TRBJ1-1 | TRBV30 | - | - | TGTGCCTGGAGTGTAAGGACGGCTTTTACGGGGACTGAAGCTTTCTTT | CAWSVRTAFTGTEAFF
TRBJ1-6 | TRBV5-1 | many | TRBD1 | TGCGCCAGCAGCTTGGGAACAGGGGAATCACCCCTCCACTTT | CASSLGTGESPLHF
TRBJ1-6 | TRBV27 | many | - | TGTGCCAGCAGTTTACTGGTCGGGGGCCCTAGCTCCTATAATTCACCCCTCCACTTT | CASSLLVGGPSSYNSPLHF
TRBJ1-2 | TRBV10-3 | many | - | TGTGCCATCAGTGAATCTTCAGGGTGGGGCAACTATGGCTACACCTTC | CAISESSGWGNYGYTF
TRBJ1-3 | TRBV18 | few | - | TGTGCCAGCTCACCACCTGGAGGGGCAAAAGGAAACACCATATATTTT | CASSPPGGAKGNTIYF
TRBJ2-7 | TRBV27 | many | TRBD1 | TGTGCCAGCAGTTGGACAGGGGGCTATCCCTACGAGCAGTACTTC | CASSWTGGYPYEQYF
TRBJ2-3 | TRBV27 | many | TRBD2 | TGTGCCAGCAGGGCACCGGGGACTAGGTCAGATACGCAGTATTTT | CASRAPGTRSDTQYF
TRBJ2-5 | TRBV20-1 | - | - | TGCAGTGCTAGAGAAGCTACGGCCCGCCCAGGGGCCCAGTACTTC | CSAREATARPGAQYF
TRBJ1-6 | TRBV20-1 | many | - | TGCAGTGCTAGGGGGACCCGAGAGAATTCACCCCTCCACTTT | CSARGTRENSPLHF
TRBJ1-1 | TRBV6-1 | many | - | TGTGCCAGCAGTATCAGGAACACTGAAGCTTTCTTT | CASSIRNTEAFF
TRBJ2-1 | TRBV7-2 | many | - | TGTGCCAGCAGCTTAGCGGGGGCTTTACAAAGCTCCTACAATGAGCAGTTCTTC | CASSLAGALQSSYNEQFF
TRBJ2-1 | TRBV7-2 | many | - | TGTGCCAGCAGCTTGACGGGAGCAGGAGGTAGAAATGAGCAGTTCTTC | CASSLTGAGGRNEQFF
TRBJ2-7 | TRBV6-1 | many | TRBD2 | TGTGCCAGCAGTGAATATGGTATGCGGGGGGGATCGCCCTACGAGCAGTACTTC | CASSEYGMRGGSPYEQYF
TRBJ1-6 | TRBV5-1 | many | - | TGCGCCAGCAGCTTGAAGCCAGAGAATTCACCCCTCCACTTT | CASSLKPENSPLHF
TRBJ2-3 | TRBV28 | many | - | TGTGCCAGCAGTATCGAACGCGACAGCTTCACAGATACGCAGTATTTT | CASSIERDSFTDTQYF
TRBJ2-1 | TRBV5-1 | many | TRBD2 | TGCGCCAGCAGCTTGGACGGGACTAGATCGGATGAGCAGTTCTTC | CASSLDGTRSDEQFF
TRBJ1-1 | TRBV25-1 | many | - | TGTGCCAGCAGTCAACGGGCCATACTTATGAACACTGAAGCTTTCTTT | CASSQRAILMNTEAFF
TRBJ1-6 | TRBV2 | many | - | TGTGCCAGCAGTCCTCAATGGGTCCGTGACTCACCCCTCCACTTT | CASSPQWVRDSPLHF
TRBJ2-3 | TRBV6-1 | - | TRBD1 | TGTGCCAGCAGCCGGGACAGGGAACTTTGGTTAGCAGATACGCAGTATTTT | CASSRDRELWLADTQYF
TRBJ2-1 | TRBV20-1 | many | - | TGCAGTGCTCCACCAGACACCTCGTCCTACAATGAGCAGTTCTTC | CSAPPDTSSYNEQFF
TRBJ2-7 | TRBV11-2 | many | - | TGTGCCAGCAGTCCGCAGGGGCACGAGCAGTACTTC | CASSPQGHEQYF
TRBJ1-2 | TRBV5-1 | many | TRBD1 | TGCGCCAGCAGCTTGGACAGGGGAACTAACTATGGCTACACCTTC | CASSLDRGTNYGYTF
TRBJ2-1 | TRBV3-1 | many | TRBD2 | TGTGCCAGCAGCCAAGAAGTATTAGCGGGACCGCTCTTC | CASSQEVLAGPLF
TRBJ2-7 | TRBV4-3 | many | - | TGCGCCAGCAGCCAAGAAGAGGGGGGCTCCTACGAGCAGTACTTC | CASSQEEGGSYEQYF
TRBJ1-4 | TRBV7-9 | many | - | TGTGCCAGCAGCTTAACCCGCGTTGAAAAACTGTTTTTT | CASSLTRVEKLFF